Below are 20 T cell receptor beta chains sequenced from a single sample in a study of cytomegalovirus exposure and HLA in healthy donors. Primers: 60 Vbeta forward and 13 Jbeta reverse. The data were produced by immunoSEQ multiplex PCR, yet TCRdb's version contains in-frame clones alone and is incomplete. The sample comprises approximately 140,000 clones, about 80% of which are singletons, and 4% to 4.5% rests with the top ten. Sample: PBMCs. The receptors were sampled from a woman aged 40 to 50 in good health and CMV-seronegative.

This clone occurred once. The gene calls are TRBV9 and TRBJ2-5, with 7 bases matching TRBD1. CDR3 length: 14 amino acids. V dropped 2 bases and J dropped 3; count of bases not matched to a gene: 4. Germline V gene lookup returns CDR1 SGDLS and CDR2 YYNGEE. The CDR3 sequence is CASSVGDREETQYF. The CDR3 DNA sequence: TGTGCCAGCAGCGTGGGGGACAGAGAAGAGACCCAGTACTTC.

The rearrangement joins TRBV29-1 to TRBJ1-1; 8 bases line up with TRBD1. CDR1 is SQVTM, CDR2 ANQGSEA, per germline. The ends lost 7 bases at V and 4 bases at J; junction bases unmatched: 8. The CDR3 runs 13 residues. The DNA of the CDR3 is TGCAGCGGTAACAGGGGGATTGGCACTGAAGCTTTCTTT. Encoded protein: CSGNRGIGTEAFF.

Comments on this clone: One end of the junction varies from germline; a read error may be responsible. The chain uses TRBV7-7 and TRBJ2-5, with 9 bases lining up with TRBD1. This CDR3 spans 13 amino acids. Germline CDR1 reads SSHAT; CDR2 reads FNYEAQ (reference sequence). CDR3 in amino acids: CASSYGTGETQYF. Here the CDR3 DNA reads TGTGCTAGCAGTTACGGGACAGGGGAGACCCAGTACTTC.

This chain connects TRBV5-4 to TRBJ2-2; unclear D gene. Deletions cut 4 bases from V and 3 bases from J, with 16 bases between. CDR1 is SGHNT, CDR2 YYREEE, per germline (reference sequence). The CDR3 consists of 16 residues. CDR3 residues: CASSPGPSTDTGELFF. CDR3 nucleotides: TGTGCCAGCAGCCCCGGTCCCTCCACGGACACCGGGGAGCTGTTTTTT.

The sample holds a few counts of this clone. V usage is TRBV29-1 and J usage is TRBJ1-1; tentatively, D is TRBD1 (6 bases). The V and J ends lost 0 bases and 11 bases respectively, with 16 bases between them. CDR1 is SQVTM and CDR2 is ANQGSEA in the germline V gene. The CDR3 length is 13 residues. CDR3 residues: CSVEDGGQSTAFF. DNA of the CDR3: TGCAGCGTTGAAGACGGGGGGCAAAGTACGGCTTTCTTT.

The J gene is TRBJ1-1, the V gene TRBV7-9; no definite D call. Germline V gene data show CDR1 as SEHNR and CDR2 as FQNEAQ (reference sequence). The germline V and J ends were trimmed by 1 base and 4 bases, with 7 bases remaining between them. The CDR3 loop spans 13 amino acids. DNA for the CDR3: TGTGCCAGCAGCTTAGGTTTCGTCACTGAAGCTTTCTTT. This codes for CASSLGFVTEAFF.

This clone was picked up a small number of times. The CDR3, as DNA: TGCGCCAGCAGCACAGGCCGTGACACAGATACGCAGTATTTT. Its protein is CASSTGRDTDTQYF. The chain recombines TRBV4-1 with TRBJ2-3, with a weak D call TRBD1 (5 bases). Germline CDR1 and CDR2: MGHRA and YSYEKL. The CDR3 sequence is 14 residues long. V lost 5 bases and J 2 bases, leaving 11 bases between the germline ends.

This clone showed up just once. This chain's CDR3 is CASSFTGYGGYGYTF. CDR3 nucleotides: TGCGCCAGCAGCTTTACCGGGTATGGAGGCTATGGCTACACCTTC. The chain joins TRBV5-1 to TRBJ1-2; no clear D. Trimming cost V 2 bases and J 4 bases, with 15 bases left between them. This CDR3 is built from 15 residues. Germline CDR1 is SGHRS and CDR2 is YFSETQ. Filled out from reference TRBV5-1 and TRBJ1-2, the complete variable domain reads KAGVTQTPRYLIKTRGQQVTLSCSPISGHRSVSWYQQTPGQGLQFLFEYFSETQRNKGNFPGRFSGRQFSNSRSEMNVSTLELGDSALYLCASSFTGYGGYGYTFGSGTRLTVV.

The gene calls are TRBV5-1 and TRBJ2-2; 9 bases match TRBD2. Germline CDR1 is SGHRS and CDR2 is YFSETQ. V shed 0 bases, J shed 1 base, and the junction held 4 bases outside the gene matches. The CDR3 is 17 residues long. CDR3: CASSLAPAGGNTGELFF. Here the CDR3 DNA reads TGCGCCAGCAGCTTGGCACCAGCGGGAGGGAACACCGGGGAGCTGTTTTTT.

The chain has TRBV4-3 and TRBJ2-7; weak D call: TRBD2 (6 bases). The germline V and J ends were trimmed by 0 bases and 3 bases, with 12 bases remaining between them. CDR3 length equals 15 residues. In germline, CDR1 is LGHNA, CDR2 YSLEER. The CDR3 nucleotides read TGCGCCAGCAGCCAAGATCTTAGCGGACACTACGAGCAGTACTTC. It codes for CASSQDLSGHYEQYF.

V usage is TRBV4-1 and J usage is TRBJ1-4, with D possibly TRBD1 on 5 matching bases. There are 15 residues in the CDR3. Trimming took 1 base from V and 7 from J, leaving 13 bases between them. Germline loops: CDR1 MGHRA, CDR2 YSYEKL. CDR3 in DNA: TGCGCCAGCAGCCAAGTTGGTGGGGGAGGTGAAAAACTGTTTTTT. It is translated as CASSQVGGGGEKLFF.

The chain combines TRBV7-2 with TRBJ2-3; 11 nucleotides agree with TRBD1. Looked up from germline, CDR1 is SGHTA and CDR2 is FQGNSA. The trim removed 2 bases at V and 5 bases at J, leaving 9 bases unmatched. This CDR3 is 17 amino acids long. CDR3 in amino acids: CASSLIGTGGSKDTQYF. The CDR3 bases are TGTGCCAGCAGCTTAATAGGGACAGGGGGTAGTAAAGATACGCAGTATTTT.

The V call is TRBV7-8, the J call TRBJ2-7, with D possibly TRBD1 on 5 matching bases. The germline V and J ends were trimmed by 1 base and 6 bases, with 16 bases remaining between them. The CDR3 has 15 residues. Germline CDR1 is SGHVS and CDR2 is FQNEAQ. The CDR3 nucleotides are TGTGCCAGCAGCTTAGAGGGGCACGGTTATAGCGAGCAGTACTTC. Protein product: CASSLEGHGYSEQYF.

This clone was seen just once. The chain combines TRBV9 with TRBJ2-3, with 9 positions matching TRBD1. CDR1 SGDLS and CDR2 YYNGEE come from the germline V gene. The CDR3 sequence is 16 residues long. J was trimmed by 2 bases and V by 4 bases; bases with no gene match: 8. The CDR3: CASSPRTGDTTDTQYF. The CDR3 DNA reads TGTGCCAGCAGCCCCCGGACAGGGGACACCACAGATACGCAGTATTTT. Complete variable domain (other parts from reference TRBV9 and TRBJ2-3): DSGVTQTPKHLITATGQRVTLRCSPRSGDLSVYWYQQSLDQGLQFLIQYYNGEERAKGNILERFSAQQFPDLHSELNLSSLELGDSALYFCASSPRTGDTTDTQYFGPGTRLTVL.

The chain recombines TRBV5-4 with TRBJ2-5; 13 nucleotides line up with TRBD2. The DNA end is a closer match to TRBJ2-7, so the J assignment may be wrong. CDR1 and CDR2 from the germline V gene are SGHNT and YYREEE (reference sequence). The CDR3 consists of 16 residues. As DNA, the CDR3 is TGTGCCAGCAGCTCAGGACTAGCGGGAGTTCGGCACGAGCAGTACTTC. Translation: CASSSGLAGVRHEQYF.

This sequence joins TRBV18 and TRBJ1-2; D unresolved. This CDR3 spans 14 amino acids. Germline-derived CDR1 and CDR2 are KGHSH and LQKENI. V was cut by 0 bases and J by 1 base, with 6 bases left in between. Written as DNA, the CDR3 is TGTGCCAGCTCACCACCGGCCAGTAACTATGGCTACACCTTC. It encodes CASSPPASNYGYTF.

The CDR3 DNA reads as TGTGCCAGCAGCCCAGCAGGCCTGAACACTGAAGCTTTCTTT. The encoded protein is CASSPAGLNTEAFF. The genes are TRBV7-2 and TRBJ1-1; no definite D call. This CDR3 contains 14 residues. Trimming removed 5 bases at V and 0 bases at J, with 10 bases between. Germline V gene data show CDR1 as SGHTA and CDR2 as FQGNSA.

The chain carries TRBV5-1 and TRBJ2-7; 9 nucleotides agree with TRBD1. V lost 0 bases and J lost 5; bases outside the gene matches: 6. Germline V gene data show CDR1 as SGHRS and CDR2 as YFSETQ. The CDR3 totals 15 residues. The CDR3 DNA sequence: TGCGCCAGCAGCTTGGGGGGGGACAGGGTCGACGAGCAGTACTTC. This translates into CASSLGGDRVDEQYF.

The chain is built from TRBV6-1 and TRBJ2-7; 11 bases line up with TRBD1. V lost 5 bases to trimming and J lost 2 bases; unmatched junction nucleotides: 2. There are 14 residues in the CDR3. Germline V gene sequence: CDR1 MNHNS, CDR2 SASEGT. The CDR3 DNA reads TGTGCCAGCAGTCGGGACAGGGGGACCTACGAGCAGTACTTC. This gives the protein CASSRDRGTYEQYF.

The chain employs TRBV7-6 and TRBJ2-5; no clear D. The V gene's germline CDR1 is SGHVS and CDR2 FNYEAQ. The CDR3 totals 15 residues. V lost 4 bases and J lost 5, with 17 bases in between. The CDR3 is CASSSRVDRWETQYF. CDR3 sequence (DNA): TGTGCCAGCAGCTCCCGGGTAGACCGATGGGAGACCCAGTACTTC.